The rows below give T cell receptor beta chains drawn from one sample of a study of cytomegalovirus exposure and HLA in healthy donors. The repertoire was sequenced with immunoSEQ multiplex PCR; TCRdb's copy has only in-frame clones and lacks some. The sample lists approximately 170,000 clones, 68% occurring once. The material sequenced was PBMCs. The receptors come from a woman between 18 and 29 years old in good health and CMV-seropositive. Each CDR3 is given with its conserved first and last residue. A D gene is named only where the DNA matches it firmly. Clone sizes are given selectively: once, few, many, or a class where the clone is expanded.

TRBV7-2	TRBD1	TRBJ2-7	-	TGTGCCAGCAGTCCGGGACAGGGTCTCGAGCAGTACTTC	CASSPGQGLEQYF
TRBV11-2	TRBD2	TRBJ2-1	-	TGTGCCAGCAGCTCTCTCTCGCGGGGGGCGTTCAATGAGCAGTTCTTC	CASSSLSRGAFNEQFF
TRBV7-9	TRBD2	TRBJ2-2	-	TGTGCCAGCAGCTTAGGAGCGGGGACGAACACCGGGGAGCTGTTTTTT	CASSLGAGTNTGELFF
TRBV5-1	TRBD1	TRBJ1-2	once	TGCGCCAGCAGCGTAGGACAGGGGGCTTGGGGCTACACCTTC	CASSVGQGAWGYTF
TRBV7-2	-	TRBJ1-5	few	TGTGCCAGCAGCTTAGCCGCGACAGGCCGCAATCAGCCCCAGCATTTT	CASSLAATGRNQPQHF
TRBV28	TRBD1	TRBJ1-2	few	TGTGCCACCGGGACAGGGATCTATGGCTACACCTTC	CATGTGIYGYTF
TRBV7-9	TRBD1	TRBJ1-4	few	TGTGCCAGCAGCCTAGGGGGACAGGGAAGTGAAAAACTGTTTTTT	CASSLGGQGSEKLFF
TRBV7-9	TRBD1	TRBJ2-7	-	TGTGCCAGCAGCTTCTCGACAGGGAGTGACGAGCAGTACTTC	CASSFSTGSDEQYF
TRBV10-3	-	TRBJ2-7	-	TGTGCCACCCAGGTCTCACCGGAAGGCTCCTACGAGCAGTACTTC	CATQVSPEGSYEQYF
TRBV10-3	TRBD1	TRBJ1-5	few	TGTGCCACCCAAGGGGGACAGGGTACACAGCCCCAGCATTTT	CATQGGQGTQPQHF
TRBV14	TRBD2	TRBJ2-3	-	TGTGCCAGCAGCCACCGACCGGGACTAGCGGGGGGCACAGATACGCAGTATTTT	CASSHRPGLAGGTDTQYF
TRBV7-9	TRBD1	TRBJ2-5	few	TGTGCCAGCAGCTCTCGGGACAGGGGGCCGCAGGAGACCCAGTACTTC	CASSSRDRGPQETQYF
TRBV2	-	TRBJ1-1	-	TGTGCCAGCAGTACGGACAGACTAGAAGCTTTCTTT	CASSTDRLEAFF
TRBV9	TRBD1	TRBJ1-1	-	TGTGCCAGCAGCGATGGGGGACAGAGGAACACTGAAGCTTTCTTT	CASSDGGQRNTEAFF
TRBV4-3	TRBD1	TRBJ1-2	-	TGCGCCAGCAGCCCGCAGGGGGCTAACTATGGCTACACCTTC	CASSPQGANYGYTF
TRBV28	-	TRBJ2-2	-	TGTGCCAGCAGTACTTTTTCCCAGGGGACCGGGGAGCTGTTTTTT	CASSTFSQGTGELFF
TRBV28	-	TRBJ2-1	-	TGTGCCAGCAGTTTGGCGGGTGGCAATGAGCAGTTCTTC	CASSLAGGNEQFF
TRBV28	-	TRBJ1-1	-	TGTGCCAGCAGTTTAAGAGTTACTGAAGCTTTCTTT	CASSLRVTEAFF
TRBV9	TRBD1	TRBJ1-2	-	TGTGCCAGCAGCGAGGGACAGCGCTATGGCTACACCTTC	CASSEGQRYGYTF
TRBV7-3	-	TRBJ2-5	few	TGTGCCAGCAGCCTGGGCGGGGACGGAGAGACCCAGTACTTC	CASSLGGDGETQYF
TRBV27	-	TRBJ1-1	-	TGTGCCAGCAGTTTATCGTGGCTCACCTTCTTTGGTGAAGCTTTCTTT	CASSLSWLTFFGEAFF
TRBV9	-	TRBJ1-6	few	TGTGCCAGCAGCGTTAGCGAGGGTTCCGCCCTTAATAATTCACCCCTCCACTTT	CASSVSEGSALNNSPLHF
TRBV5-6	-	TRBJ2-5	few	TGTGCCAGCAGCTTGGTAGTCCACAGGCAAGAGACCCAGTACTTC	CASSLVVHRQETQYF
TRBV4-1	-	TRBJ1-1	few	TGCGCCAGCAGCCAAGATCTCATGGGGCGCGGTGCTTTCTTT	CASSQDLMGRGAFF
TRBV5-1	TRBD2	TRBJ2-5	-	TGCGCCAGCAGCTTGTCAGCGGGAACTGAGACCCAGTACTTC	CASSLSAGTETQYF
TRBV6-5	-	TRBJ2-3	-	TGTGCCAGCAGCCCAAGGGGGAGCCCGATAGATACGCAGTATTTT	CASSPRGSPIDTQYF
TRBV15	TRBD1	TRBJ2-2	-	TGTGCCGCCAGCGAAGGACAGGGGGTCCCCGGGGAGCTGTTTTTT	CAASEGQGVPGELFF
TRBV7-7	-	TRBJ2-2	-	TGTGCTAGCAGCTTAACGGACTGGAACACCGGGGAGCTGTTTTTT	CASSLTDWNTGELFF
TRBV6-6	-	TRBJ2-7	few	TGTGCCAGCGGCGGGGACTCCTACGAGCAGTACTTC	CASGGDSYEQYF
TRBV4-1	-	TRBJ1-5	-	TGCGCCAGCAGCCGCTCGCTCCTAGGGGTAGAGCCCCAGCATTTT	CASSRSLLGVEPQHF
TRBV19	-	TRBJ1-1	few	TGTGCCAGTACCATAGGGGGGGGATTGAACACTGAAGCTTTCTTT	CASTIGGGLNTEAFF
TRBV27	-	TRBJ2-3	-	TGTGCCGGGACTAGCACAGATACGCAGTATTTT	CAGTSTDTQYF
TRBV29-1	TRBD1	TRBJ1-2	-	TGCAGCGTTCGAGCTCAGGGGGACGATGGCTACACCTTC	CSVRAQGDDGYTF
TRBV6-5	-	TRBJ2-1	-	TGTGCCAGCCACCAACTTGGCAATGAGCAGTTCTTC	CASHQLGNEQFF
TRBV5-1	-	TRBJ1-2	-	TGCGCCAGCAGCAGGGACACTAACTATGGCTACACCTTC	CASSRDTNYGYTF
TRBV7-2	-	TRBJ2-7	-	TGTGCCAGCAGCTTGACAGGCTACGAGCAGTACTTC	CASSLTGYEQYF
TRBV19	TRBD2	TRBJ2-1	-	TGTGCCAGTAGTCCACGCTCTAGCGGATCCTCCTACAATGAGCAGTTCTTC	CASSPRSSGSSYNEQFF
TRBV6-6	-	TRBJ1-2	-	TGTGCCACGTCCTTAGCTAACTATGGCTACACCTTC	CATSLANYGYTF
TRBV19	TRBD1	TRBJ2-1	once	TGTGCCAGTAGTCCCCGGACAGGGATCCACAATGAGCAGTTCTTC	CASSPRTGIHNEQFF
TRBV5-4	-	TRBJ2-2	-	TGCGCCAGCAGCTCCCAGGTTACTAACACCGGGGAGCTGTTTTTT	CASSSQVTNTGELFF
TRBV7-9	TRBD1	TRBJ2-7	-	TGTGCCAGCAGCTCGGGACAGGGGCGCTGGGACGAGCAGTACTTC	CASSSGQGRWDEQYF
TRBV6-5	TRBD2	TRBJ2-3	-	TGTGCCAGCAGTTACTCAGGCGCGGGGGGGGCACCTACGCAGTATTTT	CASSYSGAGGAPTQYF